This record covers a single T cell receptor (beta chain). Its antigen is unidentified. In this CDR3 the conserved last residue, phenylalanine or tryptophan, is missing, so a read error is likely. CDR3 length: 13 residues. V was cut by 6 bases and J by 0 bases, with 8 bases left in between. Germline assignment: CDR1 ENHRY and CDR2 SYGVKD. The data were obtained in a study of T-cell reconstitution after alpha-beta-depleted transplantation in children. Notes on the study in general: It was reported that alpha-beta T cells came from several hundred expanded graft clones (about two months after transplant). The origin of high day-60 TCRbeta diversity in some patients lay in surviving recipient T cells and thymic progenitors. Counts and diversity of T cells one year after transplant came mostly from newly produced T cells.

The library targeted TCRbeta and was prepared with unique molecular identifiers. TCRdb re-called the PCR reads through MiXCR, storing one row per CDR3 protein. The repertoire holds some 200,000 distinct CDR3 sequences, with approximately 8.4% as singletons. This clonotype was obtained from a male patient aged 2-9 years who had a stem cell transplant for acute myeloid leukemia, so the T cells may come from the graft donor. The chain couples TRBV10-3 to TRBJ1-1; D gene uncertain. The material sequenced was PBMCs, mostly from graft donor cells, taken 360 days after TCRalphabeta/CD19-depleted stem cell transplant. The CDR3 sequence is CAISATLNTEAFY. Written as DNA, the CDR3 is TGTGCCATCAGCGCGACCTTGAACACTGAAGCTTTCTAT.